This TCR beta chain was captured by sequencing in a study of blood T cell repertoires in COVID-19. The wider study: Acute and convalescent COVID-19 specimens originated in the United States, Italy and Spain. The cDNA or gDNA used as material had been derived from T cells, B-cell-depleted T cells, or PBMCs.

Methods used by the authors: The authors estimated nucleated cell counts from reference gene primer amplification. Clones were read by immunoSEQ multiplex PCR, and TCRdb kept only the in-frame ones, dropping some. The DNA gave D and trimming, while V, J and clone size come from that table. The sample yields about 200,000 clones, over 75% seen once. With 1 base removed from V and 1 base from J, the gap between germline ends came to 7 bases. This CDR3 has 14 amino acids. Per germline, CDR1 SGHVS and CDR2 FQNEAQ. V and J are TRBV7-8 and TRBJ1-1; tentative D call: TRBD1 (6 bases). The origin of this receptor is a middle-aged man with acute or convalescent COVID-19. The sample comprised peripheral blood. The DNA for the CDR3 is TGTGCCAGCAGCTTAGTACAGGGGAACACTGAAGCTTTCTTT. It encodes CASSLVQGNTEAFF.